These 10 T cell receptor beta chains were sequenced from one sample in a study of blood T cell repertoires in COVID-19. Assay: immunoSEQ multiplex PCR; the TCRdb copy retains only in-frame clones and omits some. The data show 87,000 or so clones, approximately 85% seen once. Sequenced input: peripheral blood. These receptors came from a woman of 80 years or more with COVID-19, enrolled during active disease.

V gene TRBV4-1 combines with J gene TRBJ1-1; no definite D call. The CDR3 sequence is 14 residues long. Germline CDR1 is MGHRA and CDR2 is YSYEKL. V lost 1 base to trimming and J lost 1 base, with 7 bases between them. This chain's CDR3 is CASSQGPTNTEAFF. The CDR3 nucleotides are TGCGCCAGCAGCCAAGGGCCCACGAACACTGAAGCTTTCTTT.

The V and J genes are TRBV2 and TRBJ1-4, with 8 bases aligning to TRBD1. Per germline, CDR1 SNHLY and CDR2 FYNNEI. V lost 5 bases and J lost 7; bases outside the gene matches: 6. This CDR3 spans 14 amino acids. The CDR3 loop reads CASSSDRGSEKLFF. DNA of the CDR3: TGTGCCAGCAGTTCCGACAGGGGTAGTGAAAAACTGTTTTTT.

The genes are TRBV24-1 and TRBJ2-5; TRBD1 aligns across 8 bases. The CDR3 covers 15 residues. CDR1 is KGHDR and CDR2 is SFDVKD in the germline V gene. Trimming removed 4 bases from V and 3 bases from J; junction bases left unmatched: 6. CDR3 sequence: CATSDPGTGEETQYF. Written as DNA, the CDR3 is TGTGCCACCAGTGACCCCGGGACAGGCGAAGAGACCCAGTACTTC.

V and J are TRBV4-3 and TRBJ1-4; the match to TRBD1 covers 9 bases. The CDR3 totals 17 residues. Germline CDR1 LGHNA, CDR2 YSLEER. Trimming removed 0 bases from V and 9 bases from J; junction bases left unmatched: 11. The CDR3 reads CASSQEARGQGSQKLFF. The CDR3 DNA reads TGCGCCAGCAGCCAAGAAGCAAGGGGACAGGGTTCGCAAAAACTGTTTTTT.

The gene calls are TRBV4-2 and TRBJ1-1; TRBD1 matches 8 bases. V lost 4 bases, J lost 5 bases, and 12 bases stayed unmatched. The CDR3 length is 16 residues. CDR1 LGHNA and CDR2 YNFKEQ come from the germline V gene. The CDR3 DNA reads as TGTGCCAGCAGCCCGTCTATCCCCAGGGGGCAAACTGAAGCTTTCTTT. It encodes CASSPSIPRGQTEAFF.

In regard to this clone: A junction end diverges from the germline sequence, so it may reflect a read error. V usage is TRBV7-7 and J usage is TRBJ2-5; 7 nucleotides line up with TRBD1. The CDR3 covers 11 residues. From germline, CDR1 is SSHAT and CDR2 FNYEAQ (reference sequence). In nucleotides, the CDR3 is TGCGCGGCAGGGGGTAAAGAGACCCAGTACTTC. It translates to CAAGGKETQYF.

The V gene is TRBV30, the J gene TRBJ2-3; TRBD1 is a possible D gene (6 bases). The ends were cut back, 6 bases at V and 4 bases at J, with 23 bases in the middle. This CDR3 is built from 16 residues. The germline V gene has CDR1 GTSNPN and CDR2 SVGIG (reference sequence). CDR3 protein: CACTIGQSVFSDTQYF. CDR3 sequence (DNA): TGTGCCTGTACGATTGGACAGTCTGTGTTTTCAGATACGCAGTATTTT.

The count of this clone is one. The DNA for the CDR3 is TGTGCCAGCAGCCGACAACTAGGGCCAGCGGGAGCTTATGGGGACGAGCAGTACTTC. It encodes CASSRQLGPAGAYGDEQYF. V is TRBV11-2 and J is TRBJ2-7; the match to TRBD2 covers 8 bases. The V gene's germline CDR1 is SGHAT and CDR2 FQNNGV. V lost 5 bases and J lost 5; bases outside the gene matches: 23. This CDR3 region has 19 residues.

This clone was observed a few times. J is TRBJ1-1 and V is TRBV3-1 (or the pseudogene TRBV3-2); no firm D call. In germline, CDR1 is LGHDT, CDR2 YNNKEL (reference sequence). Trimming took off 2 bases at V and 6 bases at J, with 10 bases between the two ends. The CDR3 runs to 13 residues. CDR3 sequence (DNA): TGTGCCAGCAGCCAACGACCGGGATCTGAAGCTTTCTTT. It specifies CASSQRPGSEAFF.

This chain joins TRBV30 and TRBJ1-1; D is undetermined. V was clipped by 2 bases and J by 5 bases, with 9 bases between them. CDR1 is GTSNPN, CDR2 SVGIG, per germline (reference sequence). This CDR3 spans 12 amino acids. The CDR3 DNA is TGTGCCTGGAGTTTTAGGAGTACTGAAGCTTTCTTT. It yields the protein CAWSFRSTEAFF.